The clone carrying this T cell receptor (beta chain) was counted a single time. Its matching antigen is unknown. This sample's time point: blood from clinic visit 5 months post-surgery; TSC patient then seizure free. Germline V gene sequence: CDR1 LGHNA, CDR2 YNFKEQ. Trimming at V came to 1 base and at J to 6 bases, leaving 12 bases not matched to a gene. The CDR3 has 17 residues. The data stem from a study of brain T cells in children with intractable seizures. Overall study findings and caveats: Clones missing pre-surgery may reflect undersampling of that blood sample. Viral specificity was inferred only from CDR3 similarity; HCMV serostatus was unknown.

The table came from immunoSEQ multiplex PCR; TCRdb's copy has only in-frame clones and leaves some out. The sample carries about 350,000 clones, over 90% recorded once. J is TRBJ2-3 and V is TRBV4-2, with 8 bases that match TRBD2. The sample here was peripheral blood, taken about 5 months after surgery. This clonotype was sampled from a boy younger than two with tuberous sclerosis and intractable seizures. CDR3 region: CASSQVAGRSYLDTQYF. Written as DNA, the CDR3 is TGTGCCAGCAGCCAAGTAGCGGGGCGTAGCTACCTTGATACGCAGTATTTT.